A selection of T cell receptor beta chains follows, all from one sample in a study of cytomegalovirus exposure and HLA in healthy donors. Repertoires were generated with immunoSEQ multiplex PCR, while TCRdb's copy carries only in-frame clones and drops some. This repertoire shows under 200,000 clones, more than 70% found once; its top ten account for more than 1.2%. The sample consisted of PBMCs. These receptors originate from a man in his 60s in good health and CMV-seronegative. Each CDR3 is given with its conserved first and last residue. The order of the fields is clone size, J gene, D gene, V gene, CDR3 protein, CDR3 DNA. A D gene is named only where the DNA matches it firmly. The size entry is marked missing in some rows and otherwise reads once, few, many or a size class.

>few|TRBJ1-5|TRBD1|TRBV19
CASSPTGGSAHQPQHF
TGTGCCAGTAGTCCCACAGGGGGAAGCGCACATCAGCCCCAGCATTTT
>NA|TRBJ2-1|NA|TRBV27
CASSLRWRDYNEQFF
TGTGCCAGCAGTTTAAGGTGGCGGGACTACAATGAGCAGTTCTTC
>NA|TRBJ1-1|NA|TRBV7-2
CASSWGRGAFF
TGTGCCAGCAGCTGGGGGCGGGGGGCTTTCTTT
>NA|TRBJ2-7|NA|TRBV7-8
CASSLVGRSYEQYF
TGTGCCAGCAGCTTAGTGGGGCGGTCCTACGAGCAGTACTTC
>few|TRBJ2-1|TRBD2|TRBV7-7
CASSSGTSGYNEQFF
TGTGCCAGCAGCTCCGGGACTAGCGGTTACAATGAGCAGTTCTTC
>NA|TRBJ1-4|NA|TRBV28
CASRGGAENEKLFF
TGTGCCAGCAGAGGGGGGGCGGAGAATGAAAAACTGTTTTTT
>once|TRBJ2-5|NA|TRBV28
CASRGQEETQYF
TGTGCCAGCAGGGGACAAGAAGAGACCCAGTACTTC
>NA|TRBJ1-3|TRBD1|TRBV9
CASSSGGPSGGNTIYF
TGTGCCAGCAGCTCAGGGGGACCTTCGGGAGGAAACACCATATATTTT
>NA|TRBJ2-1|NA|TRBV11-3
CASSLEGGPYNEQFF
TGTGCCAGCAGCTTAGAGGGTGGGCCTTACAATGAGCAGTTCTTC
>NA|TRBJ2-2|NA|TRBV5-3
CARSLARVPGELFF
TGTGCCAGAAGCTTGGCCAGGGTCCCCGGGGAGCTGTTTTTT
>once|TRBJ2-3|TRBD2|TRBV5-1
CASSLGTSGADTQYF
TGCGCCAGCAGCCTGGGGACTAGCGGGGCGGATACGCAGTATTTT
>NA|TRBJ2-1|TRBD2|TRBV7-2
CASSLVGTSGYNEQFF
TGTGCCAGCAGCTTAGTGGGGACTAGCGGGTACAATGAGCAGTTCTTC
>NA|TRBJ1-3|NA|TRBV11-3
CASSLGARNTIYF
TGTGCCAGCAGCTTAGGAGCCAGAAACACCATATATTTT
>NA|TRBJ1-3|NA|TRBV6-5
CASSYSGRAGNTIYF
TGTGCCAGCAGTTACTCGGGCAGGGCAGGAAACACCATATATTTT
>NA|TRBJ2-7|TRBD2|TRBV5-1
CASSLRGLEDEQYF
TGCGCCAGCAGCTTGCGGGGACTAGAGGACGAGCAGTACTTC
>NA|TRBJ1-5|NA|TRBV7-2
CASSPGNRVNQPQHF
TGTGCCAGCAGCCCAGGTAACAGGGTCAATCAGCCCCAGCATTTT
>NA|TRBJ2-4|TRBD1|TRBV30
CAWKTGGRAKNIQYF
TGTGCCTGGAAAACAGGGGGTCGAGCCAAAAACATTCAGTACTTC
>NA|TRBJ2-7|TRBD1|TRBV27
CASKLGQVGYEQYF
TGTGCCAGCAAATTGGGACAGGTGGGCTACGAGCAGTACTTC
>NA|TRBJ2-1|TRBD2|TRBV9
CASTSGTSGAYPTLEQFF
TGTGCCAGCACCTCCGGGACTAGCGGTGCTTACCCAACTCTTGAGCAGTTCTTC